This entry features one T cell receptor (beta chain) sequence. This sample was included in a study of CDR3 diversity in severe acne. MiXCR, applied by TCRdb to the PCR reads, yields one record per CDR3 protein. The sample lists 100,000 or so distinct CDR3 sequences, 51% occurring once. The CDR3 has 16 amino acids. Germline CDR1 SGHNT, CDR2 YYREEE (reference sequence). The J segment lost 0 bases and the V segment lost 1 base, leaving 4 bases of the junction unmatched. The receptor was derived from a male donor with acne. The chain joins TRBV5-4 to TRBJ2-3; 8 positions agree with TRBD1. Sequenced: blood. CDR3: CASSLRTGTSTDTQYF. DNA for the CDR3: TGTGCCAGCAGCTTGAGGACAGGGACTAGCACAGATACGCAGTATTTT.